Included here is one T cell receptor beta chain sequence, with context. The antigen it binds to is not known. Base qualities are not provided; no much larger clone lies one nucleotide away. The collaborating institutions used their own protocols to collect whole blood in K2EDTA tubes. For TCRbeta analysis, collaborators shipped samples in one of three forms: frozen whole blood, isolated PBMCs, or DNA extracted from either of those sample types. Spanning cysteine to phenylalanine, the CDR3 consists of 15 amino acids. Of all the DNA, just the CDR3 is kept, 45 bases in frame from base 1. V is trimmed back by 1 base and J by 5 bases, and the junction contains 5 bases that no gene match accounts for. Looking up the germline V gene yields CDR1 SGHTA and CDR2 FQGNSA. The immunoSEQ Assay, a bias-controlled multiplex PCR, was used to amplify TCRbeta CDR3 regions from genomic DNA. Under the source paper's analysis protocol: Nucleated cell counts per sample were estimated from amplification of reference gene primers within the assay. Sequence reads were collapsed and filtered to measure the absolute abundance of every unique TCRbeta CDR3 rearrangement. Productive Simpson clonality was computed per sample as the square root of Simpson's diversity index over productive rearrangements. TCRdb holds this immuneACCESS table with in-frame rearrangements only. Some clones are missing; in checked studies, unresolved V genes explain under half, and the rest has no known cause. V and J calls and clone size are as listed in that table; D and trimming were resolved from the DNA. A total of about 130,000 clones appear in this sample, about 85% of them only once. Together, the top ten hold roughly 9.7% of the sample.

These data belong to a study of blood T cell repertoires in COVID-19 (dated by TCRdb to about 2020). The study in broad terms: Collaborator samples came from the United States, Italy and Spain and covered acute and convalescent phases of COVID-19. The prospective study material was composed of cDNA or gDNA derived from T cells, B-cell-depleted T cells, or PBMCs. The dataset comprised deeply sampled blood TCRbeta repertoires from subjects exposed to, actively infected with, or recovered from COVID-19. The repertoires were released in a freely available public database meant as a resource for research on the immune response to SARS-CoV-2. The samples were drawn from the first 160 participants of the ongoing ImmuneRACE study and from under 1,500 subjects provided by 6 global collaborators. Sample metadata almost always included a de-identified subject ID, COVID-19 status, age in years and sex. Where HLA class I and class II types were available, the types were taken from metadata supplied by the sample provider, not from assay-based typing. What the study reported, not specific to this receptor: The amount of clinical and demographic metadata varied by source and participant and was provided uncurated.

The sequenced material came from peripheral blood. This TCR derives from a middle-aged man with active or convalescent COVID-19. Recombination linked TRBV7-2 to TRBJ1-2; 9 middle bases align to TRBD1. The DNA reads TGTGCCAGCAGCTTAGTCTTCGGACAGGGGTATGGCTACACCTTC. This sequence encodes CASSLVFGQGYGYTF. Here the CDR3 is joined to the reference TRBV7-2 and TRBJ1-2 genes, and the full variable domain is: GAGVSQSPSNKVTEKGKDVELRCDPISGHTALYWYRQSLGQGLEFLIYFQGNSAPDKSGLPSDRFSAERTGGSVSTLTIQRTQQEDSAVYLCASSLVFGQGYGYTFGSGTRLTVV.